The 8 T cell receptor beta chains below were found in one sample sequenced in a study of cytomegalovirus exposure and HLA in healthy donors. 60 Vbeta and 13 Jbeta primers were used in PCR. Sequencing was performed with immunoSEQ multiplex PCR; in TCRdb, only in-frame clones are kept and a portion is missing. The data hold some 180,000 clones, with approximately 70% observed a single time. The specimen was PBMCs. The receptors come from a woman under 30 in good health and CMV-seropositive.

The chain carries TRBV11-2 and TRBJ2-7; TRBD1 matches at 7 bases. The CDR3 has 14 amino acids. V dropped 4 bases and J dropped 5; count of bases not matched to a gene: 8. The V gene's germline CDR1 is SGHAT and CDR2 FQNNGV. In DNA form, the CDR3 reads TGTGCCAGCAGCTCACTGACAGGGTCCAACGAGCAGTACTTC. Protein product: CASSSLTGSNEQYF.

The chain has TRBV13 and TRBJ1-6; no clear D gene. V was trimmed by 0 bases and J by 0 bases, leaving 6 bases between them. The CDR3 extends over 16 amino acids. Germline loops: CDR1 PRHDT, CDR2 FYEKMQ (reference sequence). CDR3 sequence: CASSLGGSSYNSPLHF. The CDR3, as DNA: TGTGCCAGCAGCTTAGGGGGGAGCTCCTATAATTCACCCCTCCACTTT.

The V gene is TRBV7-3, the J gene TRBJ2-7, with 10 bases fitting TRBD2. Germline CDR1 and CDR2: SGHTA and FQGTGA. The V and J ends lost 1 base and 7 bases, in that order; junction bases with no gene match: 7. The CDR3 sequence is 15 residues long. CDR3 region: CASSLIAGGRWEQYF. The CDR3 DNA reads as TGTGCCAGCAGCTTAATAGCGGGGGGCCGGTGGGAGCAGTACTTC.

V usage is TRBV5-4 and J usage is TRBJ1-6; 8 bases fit TRBD1. The J segment lost 8 bases and the V segment lost 5 bases, leaving 9 bases of the junction unmatched. Per the germline V gene, CDR1 is SGHNT and CDR2 is YYREEE (reference sequence). CDR3 length: 15 residues. The CDR3 loop reads CASRAGQGSHSPLHF. For the CDR3, the DNA is TGTGCCAGCAGGGCTGGACAGGGAAGTCATTCACCCCTCCACTTT.

This clone was seen just once. The chain links TRBV20-1 to TRBJ1-2, with D unclear. The germline V and J ends were trimmed by 5 bases and 4 bases, with 5 bases remaining between them. There are 10 residues in the CDR3. Germline V gives CDR1 DFQATT, CDR2 SNEGSKA (reference sequence). The CDR3 region has the DNA TGCAGTGCTTCAGGCTATGGCTACACCTTC. This encodes CSASGYGYTF.

This clone has a single count. The chain uses TRBV5-1 and TRBJ2-3; no clear D. V was clipped by 0 bases and J by 6 bases, with 8 bases between them. Germline V gives CDR1 SGHRS, CDR2 YFSETQ. The CDR3 has 13 residues. The CDR3 nucleotides read TGCGCCAGCAGCTTGGCCCTCGTCGATACGCAGTATTTT. Translated, it gives CASSLALVDTQYF.

V and J are TRBV7-9 and TRBJ2-5, with D possibly being TRBD1 (6 bases). With 5 bases removed from V and 0 bases from J, the gap between germline ends came to 22 bases. Germline V gives CDR1 SEHNR, CDR2 FQNEAQ (reference sequence). The CDR3 is 18 residues long. CDR3 in DNA: TGTGCCAGCAGCCAAGGGGGTCCGAGGACACGTGACCAAGAGACCCAGTACTTC. Its protein product is CASSQGGPRTRDQETQYF.

The chain uses TRBV7-2 and TRBJ1-3; no clear D. Trimming removed 5 bases from V and 3 bases from J, with 11 bases in between. Germline V CDR1 and CDR2: SGHTA, FQGNSA. This CDR3 region has 14 residues. CDR3 nucleotide sequence: TGTGCCAGCAGCGCGGATGATCTTGGAAACACCATATATTTT. Encoded protein: CASSADDLGNTIYF. Complete variable domain (other parts from reference TRBV7-2 and TRBJ1-3): GAGVSQSPSNKVTEKGKDVELRCDPISGHTALYWYRQSLGQGLEFLIYFQGNSAPDKSGLPSDRFSAERTGGSVSTLTIQRTQQEDSAVYLCASSADDLGNTIYFGEGSWLTVV.